This T cell receptor (beta chain) was recorded in a study of T cell responses to AZD1222 COVID-19 vaccine. Trimming shortened V by 5 bases and J by 2 bases, and 16 bases separated the two germline ends. Per the germline V gene, CDR1 is SNHLY and CDR2 is FYNNEI. The CDR3 runs to 16 residues. TCRdb's table, derived via immunoSEQ multiplex PCR, lists solely in-frame clones and lacks some. Seen here are tens of thousands of clones, 83% observed once, and the top ten hold over 40%. The material was peripheral blood, obtained on day 0 of AZD1222 vaccination. The source of this sequence is an adult in good health. This chain connects TRBV2 to TRBJ1-3; D is perhaps TRBD1 (5 bases). The CDR3 nucleotides are TGTGCCAGCAGTAACCTTGGGGGTCGTACTGGAAACACCATATATTTT. Residues: CASSNLGGRTGNTIYF.